The following is a TCR beta chain sequence with its context. Antigen: not known. The CDR3 extends over 15 amino acids. The germline V and J ends were trimmed by 2 bases and 2 bases, with 11 bases remaining between them. Germline V lookup: CDR1 SGHRS, CDR2 YFSETQ. This record belongs to a study of vaccination effects on CD4 cells after COVID-19. Cultured cells yielded isolated CD4+ T cells after approximately nine days. All participants had two doses of either the BNT162b2 or mRNA-1273 vaccine. Using immunoSEQ multiplex PCR, the repertoire was profiled, and TCRdb retains in-frame clones only, with some absent. The sample lists 45,000 to 60,000 clones, roughly three quarters occurring once.

The sequence was obtained from a human donor who received a COVID-19 vaccine. V is TRBV5-1 and J is TRBJ2-1, with D perhaps being TRBD1 or TRBD2 (5 bases each). Sample: CD4+ T cells from PBMCs cultured without peptide, taken after COVID-19 vaccination. The CDR3, as DNA: TGCGCCAGCAGCTTACAAGGGACGACCTACAATGAGCAGTTCTTC. Translating it yields CASSLQGTTYNEQFF.